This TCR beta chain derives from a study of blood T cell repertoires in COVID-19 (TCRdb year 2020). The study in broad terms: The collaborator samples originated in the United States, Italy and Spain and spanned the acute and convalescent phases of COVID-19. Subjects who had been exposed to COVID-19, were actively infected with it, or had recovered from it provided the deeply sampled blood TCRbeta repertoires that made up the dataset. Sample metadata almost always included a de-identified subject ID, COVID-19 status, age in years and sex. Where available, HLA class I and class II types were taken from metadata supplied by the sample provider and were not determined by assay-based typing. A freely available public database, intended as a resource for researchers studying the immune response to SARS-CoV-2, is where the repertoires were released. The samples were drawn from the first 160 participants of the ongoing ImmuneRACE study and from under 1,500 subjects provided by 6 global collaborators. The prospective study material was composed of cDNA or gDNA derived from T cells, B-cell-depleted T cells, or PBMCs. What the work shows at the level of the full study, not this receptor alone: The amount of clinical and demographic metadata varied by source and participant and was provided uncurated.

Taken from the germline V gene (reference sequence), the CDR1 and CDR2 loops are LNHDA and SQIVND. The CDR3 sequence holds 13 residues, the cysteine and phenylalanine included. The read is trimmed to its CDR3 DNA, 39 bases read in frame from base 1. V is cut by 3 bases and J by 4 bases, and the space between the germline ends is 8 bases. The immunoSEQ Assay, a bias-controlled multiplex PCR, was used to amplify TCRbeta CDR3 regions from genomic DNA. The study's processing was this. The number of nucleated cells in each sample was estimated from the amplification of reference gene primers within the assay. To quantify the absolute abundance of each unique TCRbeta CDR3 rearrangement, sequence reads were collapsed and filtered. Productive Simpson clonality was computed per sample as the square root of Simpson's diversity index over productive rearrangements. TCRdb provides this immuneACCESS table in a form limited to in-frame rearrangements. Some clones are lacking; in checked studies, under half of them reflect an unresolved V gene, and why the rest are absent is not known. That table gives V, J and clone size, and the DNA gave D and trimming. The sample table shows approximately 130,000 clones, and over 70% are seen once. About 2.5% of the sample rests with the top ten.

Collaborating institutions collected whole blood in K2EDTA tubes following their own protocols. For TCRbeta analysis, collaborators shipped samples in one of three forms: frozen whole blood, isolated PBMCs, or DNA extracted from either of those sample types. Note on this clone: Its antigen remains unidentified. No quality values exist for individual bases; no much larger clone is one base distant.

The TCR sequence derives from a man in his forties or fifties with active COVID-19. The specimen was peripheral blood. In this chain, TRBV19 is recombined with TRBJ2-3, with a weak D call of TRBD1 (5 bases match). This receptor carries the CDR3 CASSIRVSDTQYF. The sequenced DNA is TGTGCCAGTAGTATCAGGGTATCAGATACGCAGTATTTT.